Below, 31 T cell receptor beta chains from the same sample are listed, as sequenced in a study of blood T cell repertoires in COVID-19. Data came from immunoSEQ multiplex PCR; TCRdb stores just in-frame clones and leaves some out. The table lists about 130,000 clones, 70% to 90% of them singletons, with approximately 1.1% in the top ten. Sequencing used peripheral blood. The receptor set was obtained from an elderly woman with acute or convalescent COVID-19.

The rearrangement joins TRBV7-9 to TRBJ1-3, with 9 bases identical to TRBD1. J lost 3 bases, V lost 4 bases, and 10 bases had no gene match. Germline V lookup: CDR1 SEHNR, CDR2 FQNEAQ (reference sequence). The CDR3 loop spans 17 amino acids. The CDR3 sequence is CASSYTKQGAVGNTIYF. DNA for the CDR3: TGTGCCAGCAGCTACACTAAACAGGGGGCTGTTGGAAACACCATATATTTT.

The V gene is TRBV7-2, the J gene TRBJ2-5; 9 bases align to TRBD1. Trimming removed 2 bases from V and 6 bases from J; junction bases left unmatched: 10. The CDR3 is 16 amino acids. CDR1 is SGHTA and CDR2 is FQGNSA in the germline V gene. CDR3 loop: CASSLIQGAIKKTQYF. The CDR3 region has the DNA TGTGCCAGCAGCTTAATACAGGGGGCTATTAAGAAGACCCAGTACTTC.

The chain uses TRBV5-4 and TRBJ2-7, with D unclear. Between the trimmed V and J ends, which lost 0 bases and 0 bases, there was a span of 7 bases. The germline CDR1 and CDR2 sequences are SGHNT and YYREEE (reference sequence). CDR3 length: 14 residues. CDR3 nucleotides: TGTGCCAGCAGCTTGGACAGCTTCTCCTACGAGCAGTACTTC. Its protein is CASSLDSFSYEQYF.

The DNA for the CDR3 is TGTGCCAGCAGCCACTCGGGAATTCAGAACACTGAAGCTTTCTTT. It yields the protein CASSHSGIQNTEAFF. The chain carries TRBV5-4 and TRBJ1-1; D is uncertain. This CDR3 contains 15 residues. V gave up 4 bases and J gave up 1 base, with 14 bases separating them. In germline, CDR1 is SGHNT, CDR2 YYREEE (reference sequence).

The V call is TRBV10-2, the J call TRBJ1-5; D may be TRBD1 (6 bases). V was shortened by 8 bases and J by 5 bases, with 16 bases between the two germline ends. Germline CDR1 WSHSY, CDR2 SAAADI. This CDR3 is built from 14 residues. CDR3 nucleotide sequence: TGCGCCAGCCGGGGAAGGGGGTCCTATCAGCCCCAGCATTTT. Its protein is CASRGRGSYQPQHF.

The chain couples TRBV21-1 to TRBJ1-1. TRBV21-1 corresponds to a pseudogene. This CDR3 comprises 15 residues. The DNA of the CDR3 is TGTGCCAGCACCTCATTTCCTCCCGGGGGCACTGAAGCTTTCTTT. Its translation: CASTSFPPGGTEAFF.

The chain combines TRBV28 with TRBJ2-7, with a weak D call TRBD1 (5 bases). This CDR3 is 12 amino acids long. The germline gives CDR1 MDHEN, CDR2 SYDVKM. The V and J ends lost 2 bases and 11 bases respectively, with 13 bases between them. CDR3 sequence reads: CASSLAGNTEYF. For the CDR3, the DNA is TGTGCCAGCAGTTTAGCAGGGAATACGGAGTACTTC. The variable domain in full, with the rest retrieved from reference TRBV28 and TRBJ2-7, is DVKVTQSSRYLVKRTGEKVFLECVQDMDHENMFWYRQDPGLGLRLIYFSYDVKMKEKGDIPEGYSVSREKKERFSLILESASTNQTSMYLCASSLAGNTEYFGPGTRLTVT.

The chain recombines TRBV7-2 with TRBJ1-1; 8 positions agree with TRBD1. The ends lost 2 bases at V and 4 bases at J; junction bases unmatched: 9. Germline V gene lookup returns CDR1 SGHTA and CDR2 FQGNSA. The CDR3 is made up of 16 amino acids. The CDR3 DNA reads TGTGCCAGCAGCTTATTGCCAGGGGGCGGGGGCACTGAAGCTTTCTTT. It translates to CASSLLPGGGGTEAFF.

This rearrangement joins TRBV5-1 to TRBJ2-1; 10 nucleotides line up with TRBD2. CDR1 is SGHRS, CDR2 YFSETQ, per germline. The CDR3 contains 15 residues. V was clipped by 2 bases and J by 5 bases; unmatched bases: 4. CDR3 sequence reads: CASSFSGGSHNEQFF. DNA for the CDR3: TGCGCCAGCAGCTTTAGCGGGGGGAGCCACAATGAGCAGTTCTTC.

The J gene is TRBJ1-5, the V gene TRBV6-5; D gene unclear. The germline V gene encodes CDR1 MNHEY and CDR2 SVGAGI. This CDR3 is built from 14 residues. Trimming took off 7 bases at V and 7 bases at J, with 17 bases between the two ends. The CDR3 here is CASTRERVVQPQHF. CDR3 sequence (DNA): TGTGCCAGCACCCGGGAGAGGGTCGTACAGCCCCAGCATTTT.

V usage is TRBV19 and J usage is TRBJ2-1, with TRBD2 as a possible D gene (5 bases). CDR1 is LNHDA and CDR2 is SQIVND in the germline V gene (reference sequence). The CDR3 totals 15 residues. V shed 7 bases and J shed 5 bases, with 18 bases lying between them. The CDR3 spells CASNLRASGNNEQFF. CDR3 bases: TGTGCCAGTAATCTCCGGGCCTCCGGGAACAATGAGCAGTTCTTC.

The chain has TRBV10-2 and TRBJ1-5; no firm D call. The V gene's germline CDR1 is WSHSY and CDR2 SAAADI. Trimming removed 3 bases from V and 5 bases from J, with 8 bases in between. The CDR3 sequence is 13 residues long. The CDR3 is CASSEQIYQPQHF. The CDR3 coding sequence is TGCGCCAGCAGTGAACAGATTTATCAGCCCCAGCATTTT.

The chain uses TRBV4-1 and TRBJ2-7, with unresolved D. The CDR3 is 14 amino acids. From germline, CDR1 is MGHRA and CDR2 YSYEKL. Trimming stripped 4 bases from V and 5 bases from J, with 15 bases between. Written as DNA, the CDR3 is TGCGCCAGCAGCCCCTCGGCAGGTCTGGACGAGCAGTACTTC. Protein product: CASSPSAGLDEQYF.

The V gene is TRBV3-1 (or the pseudogene TRBV3-2), the J gene TRBJ1-6; TRBD1 might be the D (5 bases). Trimming stripped 4 bases from V and 5 bases from J, with 9 bases between. Germline loops: CDR1 LGHDT, CDR2 YNNKEL (reference sequence). This CDR3 has 14 amino acids. CDR3 sequence (DNA): TGTGCCAGCAGCCCTTCACAGGATAATTCACCCCTCCACTTT. This gives the protein CASSPSQDNSPLHF.

The genes are TRBV2 and TRBJ2-2; D is possibly TRBD1 (5 bases). Trimming took 4 bases from V and 4 from J, leaving 16 bases between them. Germline loops: CDR1 SNHLY, CDR2 FYNNEI. This CDR3 is 16 amino acids long. The chain's CDR3 is CASSAFDRASTGELFF. The CDR3 DNA follows: TGTGCCAGCAGTGCATTCGACAGAGCTTCCACCGGGGAGCTGTTTTTT. The full variable domain, in which reference TRBV2 and TRBJ2-2 provide the parts outside the CDR3, is EPEVTQTPSHQVTQMGQEVILRCVPISNHLYFYWYRQILGQKVEFLVSFYNNEISEKSEIFDDQFSVERPDGSNFTLKIRSTKLEDSAMYFCASSAFDRASTGELFFGEGSRLTVL.

The chain employs TRBV6-1 and TRBJ1-3, with TRBD1 matching over 8 bases. CDR3 length: 18 amino acids. Germline V gene lookup returns CDR1 MNHNS and CDR2 SASEGT. V shed 0 bases and J 0 bases; nucleotides not matched to a gene: 7. The CDR3 spells CASSEALGDRLSGNTIYF. The CDR3 DNA follows: TGTGCCAGCAGTGAAGCGCTAGGGGACAGGCTCTCTGGAAACACCATATATTTT.

The genes are TRBV19 and TRBJ2-2; TRBD2 agrees at 9 bases. The germline V gene has CDR1 LNHDA and CDR2 SQIVND (reference sequence). V was clipped by 7 bases and J by 1 base; unmatched bases: 4. The CDR3 contains 15 residues. The DNA of the CDR3 is TGTGCCAGTATGCGACTAGCGGAGAACACCGGGGAGCTGTTTTTT. The encoded protein is CASMRLAENTGELFF. Combining the CDR3 with reference TRBV19 and TRBJ2-2 gives the whole variable domain DGGITQSPKYLFRKEGQNVTLSCEQNLNHDAMYWYRQDPGQGLRLIYYSQIVNDFQKGDIAEGYSVSREKKESFPLTVTSAQKNPTAFYLCASMRLAENTGELFFGEGSRLTVL.

The chain combines TRBV6-2 or TRBV6-3 with TRBJ2-3; 7 bases map to TRBD2. Unmatched junction bases numbered 7, after V lost 5 bases and J lost 8 bases. This CDR3 spans 13 amino acids. Per germline, CDR1 MNHEY and CDR2 SVGEGT. DNA of the CDR3: TGTGCCAGCAGTCCCCCCGGGGGGTTTACGCAGTATTTT. This encodes CASSPPGGFTQYF.

V usage is TRBV28 and J usage is TRBJ2-3; D remains ambiguous. CDR1 and CDR2 (germline): MDHEN, SYDVKM. CDR3 length equals 12 residues. Trimming stripped 6 bases from V and 3 bases from J, with 7 bases between. The CDR3 protein is CASRLSTDTQYF. The DNA of the CDR3 is TGTGCCAGCAGGCTCAGTACAGATACGCAGTATTTT.

In DNA, the CDR3 is TGTGCCAGTAGTATAGTAGCAGGGGTCCGCAATCAGCCCCAGCATTTT. It codes for CASSIVAGVRNQPQHF. The genes are TRBV19 and TRBJ1-5; the D gene is possibly TRBD1 (6 bases). There are 16 residues in the CDR3. Germline CDR1 reads LNHDA; CDR2 reads SQIVND (reference sequence). V was pared by 1 base and J by 2 bases, with 12 bases between.

The chain couples TRBV6-5 to TRBJ2-1, with 8 bases aligning to TRBD2. This CDR3 region has 15 residues. Germline trimming cut 6 bases from V and 6 bases from J; bases unmatched to any gene: 10. The V gene's germline CDR1 is MNHEY and CDR2 SVGAGI. The CDR3 loop reads CASRQTSAGFNEQFF. The CDR3 DNA is TGTGCCAGCAGGCAGACTAGCGCGGGGTTCAATGAGCAGTTCTTC.

The chain joins TRBV3-1 (or the pseudogene TRBV3-2) to TRBJ2-7; 8 bases are a match to TRBD2. V was clipped by 6 bases and J by 3 bases; unmatched bases: 7. This CDR3 is built from 14 residues. Germline CDR1 and CDR2: LGHDT and YNNKEL (reference sequence). The DNA of the CDR3 is TGTGCCAGCAGTAAGGGACTAGGGGGCTACGAGCAGTACTTC. As protein: CASSKGLGGYEQYF.

V is TRBV18 and J is TRBJ2-7; TRBD2 matches 12 bases. This CDR3 has 14 amino acids. The J segment lost 6 bases and the V segment lost 3 bases, leaving 3 bases of the junction unmatched. Germline CDR1 and CDR2: KGHSH and LQKENI. Here the CDR3 reads CASSPASGRAEQYF. CDR3 nucleotides: TGTGCCAGCTCACCGGCTAGCGGGAGGGCCGAGCAGTACTTC.

This clone was picked up one time. This chain uses TRBV18 with TRBJ2-1; 7 bases are a match to TRBD1. Per germline, CDR1 KGHSH and CDR2 LQKENI. The CDR3 is 14 residues long. Trimming at V came to 3 bases and at J to 6 bases, leaving 5 bases not matched to a gene. In DNA form, the CDR3 reads TGTGCCAGCTCACCGGCGACAGGGAGCAATGAGCAGTTCTTC. Translated: CASSPATGSNEQFF.

The rearrangement links TRBV18 to TRBJ2-1; TRBD2 matches 11 bases. Germline assignment: CDR1 KGHSH and CDR2 LQKENI. The J segment lost 9 bases and the V segment lost 5 bases, leaving 12 bases of the junction unmatched. This CDR3 is built from 16 residues. CDR3 DNA: TGTGCCAGCTCAGCGGAACTAGCGGGAGTCGCAGGTGAGCAGTTCTTC. The encoded protein is CASSAELAGVAGEQFF. The full variable domain, rest sourced from reference TRBV18 and TRBJ2-1, is NAGVMQNPRHLVRRRGQEARLRCSPMKGHSHVYWYRQLPEEGLKFMVYLQKENIIDESGMPKERFSAEFPKEGPSILRIQQVVRGDSAAYFCASSAELAGVAGEQFFGPGTRLTVL.

This rearrangement joins TRBV7-2 to TRBJ1-5, with 11 bases lining up with TRBD1. The ends lost 6 bases at V and 7 bases at J; junction bases unmatched: 2. The CDR3 contains 13 residues. CDR1 SGHTA and CDR2 FQGNSA come from the germline V gene. CDR3 bases: TGTGCCAGCAGTTGGGACAGGGGGCAGCCCCAGCATTTT. Its translation is CASSWDRGQPQHF.

This sequence joins TRBV27 and TRBJ2-7, with D unresolved. Per germline, CDR1 MNHEY and CDR2 SMNVEV (reference sequence). The CDR3 is made up of 17 amino acids. Trimming stripped 3 bases from V and 0 bases from J, with 18 bases between. CDR3 protein: CASSLVGDSASSYEQYF. CDR3 DNA sequence: TGTGCCAGCAGTTTGGTAGGCGATTCAGCGAGCTCCTACGAGCAGTACTTC.

The genes are TRBV7-2 and TRBJ2-5; no definite D call. The germline V gene has CDR1 SGHTA and CDR2 FQGNSA. This CDR3 is built from 14 residues. Trimming pared 0 bases from V and 3 bases from J, leaving 8 bases between. Here the CDR3 DNA reads TGTGCCAGCAGCTTAGCGCCGGTCGAAGAGACCCAGTACTTC. Protein: CASSLAPVEETQYF.

The chain combines TRBV24-1 with TRBJ2-2; 10 bases align to TRBD2. The CDR3 length is 16 residues. The trim removed 4 bases at V and 1 base at J, leaving 2 bases unmatched. Germline V gene sequence: CDR1 KGHDR, CDR2 SFDVKD. The CDR3 sequence is CATSEAGGGNTGELFF. For the CDR3, the DNA is TGTGCCACCAGTGAAGCGGGAGGGGGGAACACCGGGGAGCTGTTTTTT.

The CDR3, as DNA: TGTGCCACCAGCAGGATCCGCCTAGCGGGATACACCGGGGAGCTGTTTTTT. Translated, it gives CATSRIRLAGYTGELFF. The chain is built from TRBV15 and TRBJ2-2; 9 bases line up with TRBD2. V dropped 3 bases and J dropped 3; count of bases not matched to a gene: 8. The CDR3 runs to 17 residues. Germline assignment: CDR1 LNHNV and CDR2 YYDKDF (reference sequence).

The V and J genes are TRBV2 and TRBJ2-7; 9 bases align to TRBD1. CDR3 length: 12 amino acids. V trimming: 6 bases; J trimming: 5 bases; junction bases outside the gene matches: 2. Per germline, CDR1 SNHLY and CDR2 FYNNEI. The CDR3 DNA is TGTGCCAGCAGACAGGGGGCAAACGAGCAGTACTTC. It encodes CASRQGANEQYF. Full variable domain (missing parts from reference TRBV2 and TRBJ2-7): EPEVTQTPSHQVTQMGQEVILRCVPISNHLYFYWYRQILGQKVEFLVSFYNNEISEKSEIFDDQFSVERPDGSNFTLKIRSTKLEDSAMYFCASRQGANEQYFGPGTRLTVT.